The TCR beta chain described here comes from a study of blood T cell repertoires in COVID-19. Study-wide background: Samples of COVID-19 (acute and convalescent) were obtained from the United States, Italy and Spain. T cells, B-cell-depleted T cells, or PBMCs provided the cDNA or gDNA that served as material.

Authors' processing steps: Amplification with reference gene primers provided the estimates of nucleated cell counts. Sequenced by immunoSEQ multiplex PCR; TCRdb stores in-frame clones only, minus some. That table gives V, J and clone size, and the DNA gave D and trimming. The sample lists about 180,000 clones; around 83% were seen once. This CDR3 is built from 14 residues. The V end lost 3 bases, the J end lost 2 bases, and 11 bases lay between the germline ends. CDR1 and CDR2 (germline): SGDLS, YYNGEE. This clonotype was obtained from a human donor in a cohort sampled during active COVID-19. The chain has TRBV9 and TRBJ1-1; the D gene is possibly TRBD1 (6 bases). Sequencing used peripheral blood. The DNA of the CDR3 is TGTGCCAGCAGCGCAGGGACAATTAACACTGAAGCTTTCTTT. Protein: CASSAGTINTEAFF.